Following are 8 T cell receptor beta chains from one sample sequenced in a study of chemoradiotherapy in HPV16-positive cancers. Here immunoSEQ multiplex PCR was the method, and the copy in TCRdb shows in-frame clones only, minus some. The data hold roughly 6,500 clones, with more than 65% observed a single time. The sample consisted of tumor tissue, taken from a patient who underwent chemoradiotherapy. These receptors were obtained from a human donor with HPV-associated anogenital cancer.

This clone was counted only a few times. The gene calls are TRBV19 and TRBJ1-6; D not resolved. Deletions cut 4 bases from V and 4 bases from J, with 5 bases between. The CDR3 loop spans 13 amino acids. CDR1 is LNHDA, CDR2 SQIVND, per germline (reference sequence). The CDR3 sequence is CASSNGYNSPLHF. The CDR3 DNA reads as TGTGCCAGTAGTAACGGATATAATTCACCCCTCCACTTT.

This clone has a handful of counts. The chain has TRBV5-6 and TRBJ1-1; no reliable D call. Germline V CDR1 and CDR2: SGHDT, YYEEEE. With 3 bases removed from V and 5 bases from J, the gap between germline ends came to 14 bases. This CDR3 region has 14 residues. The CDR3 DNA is TGTGCCAGCAGCTCCCAAGGGTGGCTAACTGAAGCTTTCTTT. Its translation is CASSSQGWLTEAFF. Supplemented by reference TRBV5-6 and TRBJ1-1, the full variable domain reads DAGVTQSPTHLIKTRGQQVTLRCSPKSGHDTVSWYQQALGQGPQFIFQYYEEEERQRGNFPDRFSGHQFPNYSSELNVNALLLGDSALYLCASSSQGWLTEAFFGQGTRLTVV.

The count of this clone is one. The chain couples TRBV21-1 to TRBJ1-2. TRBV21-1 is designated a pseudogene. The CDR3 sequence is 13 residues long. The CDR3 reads CASSKVKDYGYTF. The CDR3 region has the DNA TGTGCCAGCAGCAAAGTTAAGGACTATGGCTACACCTTC.

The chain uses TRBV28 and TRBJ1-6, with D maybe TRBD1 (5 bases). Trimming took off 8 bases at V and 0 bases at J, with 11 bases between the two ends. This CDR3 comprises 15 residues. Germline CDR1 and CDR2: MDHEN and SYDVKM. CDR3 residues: CASLGASSYNSPLHF. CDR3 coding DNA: TGTGCCAGCCTTGGGGCTAGCTCCTATAATTCACCCCTCCACTTT.

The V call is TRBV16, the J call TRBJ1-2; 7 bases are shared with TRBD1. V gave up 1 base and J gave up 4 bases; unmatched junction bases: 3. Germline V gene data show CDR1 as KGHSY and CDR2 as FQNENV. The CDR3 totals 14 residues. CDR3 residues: CASSQYRGGYGYTF. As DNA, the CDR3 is TGTGCCAGCAGCCAATACAGGGGAGGCTATGGCTACACCTTC.

CDR3 amino acids: CASSPMLDLTGNTIYF. The CDR3, as DNA: TGTGCCAGCTCTCCAATGCTAGACCTGACTGGAAACACCATATATTTT. This chain joins TRBV18 and TRBJ1-3, with no clear D. V was trimmed by 6 bases and J by 2 bases, leaving 17 bases between them. Germline CDR1 is KGHSH and CDR2 is LQKENI. The CDR3 is 16 residues long. The variable domain in full, with the rest retrieved from reference TRBV18 and TRBJ1-3, is NAGVMQNPRHLVRRRGQEARLRCSPMKGHSHVYWYRQLPEEGLKFMVYLQKENIIDESGMPKERFSAEFPKEGPSILRIQQVVRGDSAAYFCASSPMLDLTGNTIYFGEGSWLTVV.

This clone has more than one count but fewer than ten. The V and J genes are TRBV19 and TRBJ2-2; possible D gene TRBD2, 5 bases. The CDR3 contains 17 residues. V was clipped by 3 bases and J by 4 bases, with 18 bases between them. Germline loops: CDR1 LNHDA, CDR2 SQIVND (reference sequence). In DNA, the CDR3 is TGTGCCAGTAGTATTTATGCTCAGCCCGCGGGCACCGGGGAGCTGTTTTTT. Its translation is CASSIYAQPAGTGELFF.

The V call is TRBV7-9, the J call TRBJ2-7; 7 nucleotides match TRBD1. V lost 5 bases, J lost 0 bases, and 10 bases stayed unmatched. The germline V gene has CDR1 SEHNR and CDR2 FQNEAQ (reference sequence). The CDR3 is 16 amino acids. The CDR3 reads CASSQSIRDSSYEQYF. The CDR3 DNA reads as TGTGCCAGCAGCCAATCGATACGGGACAGCTCCTACGAGCAGTACTTC. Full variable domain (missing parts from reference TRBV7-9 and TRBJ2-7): DTGVSQNPRHKITKRGQNVTFRCDPISEHNRLYWYRQTLGQGPEFLTYFQNEAQLEKSRLLSDRFSAERPKGSFSTLEIQRTEQGDSAMYLCASSQSIRDSSYEQYFGPGTRLTVT.